The clone carrying this T cell receptor beta chain was seen just once. In the source study's methods: It was from reference gene primer amplification that nucleated cell counts were estimated. Here immunoSEQ multiplex PCR was the method, and the copy in TCRdb shows in-frame clones only, minus some. Clone size and V and J calls were adopted from that table, with D and trimming inferred from the DNA. The sample shows hundreds of thousands of clones, about 85% of them seen only once. The sample belongs to a study of blood T cell repertoires in COVID-19. Study-wide context: Material from acute and convalescent COVID-19 was sourced from the United States, Italy and Spain. In each case, the material was cDNA or gDNA derived from T cells, B-cell-depleted T cells, or PBMCs.

Germline assignment: CDR1 SGHTS and CDR2 YDEGEE. CDR3 length equals 15 residues. The junction had 2 bases not matched to a gene; V was cut back by 0 bases and J by 1 base. Material for sequencing was peripheral blood. V usage is TRBV5-8 and J usage is TRBJ2-3; 7 bases are a match to TRBD1. The receptor comes from a human donor in a cohort sampled during active COVID-19. CDR3 in amino acids: CASSLAGTGTDTQYF. CDR3 in DNA: TGTGCCAGCAGCTTGGCCGGGACAGGCACAGATACGCAGTATTTT.